This TCR beta chain emerged from a study of cytomegalovirus exposure and HLA in healthy donors. Points from the study as a whole: About 90% or about 30% of the time was how often most TCR beta V segments were productive, according to an earlier analysis. Both high specificity and high sensitivity reportedly marked the classifier's diagnosis of cytomegalovirus status. Immune exposure information comprised only CMV serostatus.

On this clone: The antigen is not known.

With V trimmed by 7 bases and J by 3 bases, 7 bases remained unmatched. Per the germline V gene, CDR1 is SQVTM and CDR2 is ANQGSEA. CDR3 length equals 15 residues. In the PCR, 60 Vbeta and 13 Jbeta primers were used. Measured with immunoSEQ multiplex PCR; TCRdb has only the in-frame clones, and not every one. The sample contains over 150,000 clones, 82% of which appear only once. Donors likely had unrecorded immune exposures despite being nominally healthy when sampled. The sequenced sample was PBMCs. The clonotype comes from a girl aged 5-17 years in good health and CMV-seropositive. The chain joins TRBV29-1 to TRBJ2-3, with 13 bases fitting TRBD2. The CDR3: CSGGLAGVGTDTQYF. As DNA, the CDR3 is TGCAGCGGTGGACTAGCGGGGGTGGGGACAGATACGCAGTATTTT.